This entry describes one TCR beta chain. Germline lookup yields CDR1 MNHEY and CDR2 SVGAGI. Trimming stripped 2 bases from V and 7 bases from J, with 15 bases between. The CDR3 contains 14 residues. This entry comes from a study of blood T cell repertoires in COVID-19. Looking at the study overall: Acute-phase and convalescent COVID-19 samples originated in the United States, Italy and Spain. T cells, B-cell-depleted T cells, or PBMCs supplied cDNA or gDNA.

Authors' data handling: Amplification from reference gene primers served as the basis for estimated nucleated cell counts. Assay used: immunoSEQ multiplex PCR; TCRdb lists only in-frame clones, some missing. The V and J calls and clone size come from that table; D and trimming were worked out from the DNA. The sample records 210,000 or so clones, 92% being singletons. V usage is TRBV6-5 and J usage is TRBJ2-7; D is undetermined. This receptor was identified in a man aged 25 to 45 with acute or convalescent COVID-19. The specimen sequenced was peripheral blood. The CDR3 reads CASSYSTTRREQYF. CDR3 bases: TGTGCCAGCAGTTACAGCACGACCCGGCGGGAGCAGTACTTC.